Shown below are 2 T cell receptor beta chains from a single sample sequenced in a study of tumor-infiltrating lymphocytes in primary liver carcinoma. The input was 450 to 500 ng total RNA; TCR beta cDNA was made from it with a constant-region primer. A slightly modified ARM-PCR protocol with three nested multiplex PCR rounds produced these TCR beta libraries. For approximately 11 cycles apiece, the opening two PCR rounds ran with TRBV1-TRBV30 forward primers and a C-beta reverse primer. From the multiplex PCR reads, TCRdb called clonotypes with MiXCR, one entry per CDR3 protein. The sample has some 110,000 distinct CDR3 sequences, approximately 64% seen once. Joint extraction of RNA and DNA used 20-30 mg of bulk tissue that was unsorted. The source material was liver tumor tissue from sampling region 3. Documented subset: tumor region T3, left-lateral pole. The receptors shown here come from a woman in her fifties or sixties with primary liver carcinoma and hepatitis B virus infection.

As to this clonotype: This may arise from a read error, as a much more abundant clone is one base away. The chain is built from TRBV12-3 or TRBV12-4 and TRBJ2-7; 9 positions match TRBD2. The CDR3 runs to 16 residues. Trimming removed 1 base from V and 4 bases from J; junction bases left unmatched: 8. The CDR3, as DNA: TGTGCCAGCAGTTTAGTCGGTCTCCTAGCGGGATACGAGCAGTACTTC. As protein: CASSLVGLLAGYEQYF.

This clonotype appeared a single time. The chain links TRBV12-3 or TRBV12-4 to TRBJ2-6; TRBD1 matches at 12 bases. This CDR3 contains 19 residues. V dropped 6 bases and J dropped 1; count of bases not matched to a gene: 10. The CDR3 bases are TGTGCCAGCAGACTCGGGACAGGGGGCGCCTTTTCTGGGGCCAACGTCCTGACTTTC. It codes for CASRLGTGGAFSGANVLTF.